The rows below give T cell receptor beta chains drawn from one sample of a study of regulatory T cells in long-lasting Graves disease. TCRdb reanalysed the multiplex PCR reads using MiXCR and keeps one entry per CDR3 protein. Of approximately 480,000 distinct CDR3 sequences in the sample, 15% to 20% were seen once. This same sample was also part of a study on T cells in Graves' hyperthyroidism and ophthalmopathy.

This specimen consisted of peripheral blood mononuclear cells (PBMCs), obtained at new diagnosis, from a patient treated with antithyroid drugs. The receptors originated from a man aged 35 to 55 with Graves disease. Each CDR3 is given with its conserved first and last residue. A D gene is named only where the DNA matches it firmly. Rows give clone size only sometimes, using once, few, many, or a class for an expanded clone.

TRBD2,16,many,TRBV10-3,TRBJ2-7,CAISPGLAGGNHEQYF,TGTGCCATCAGTCCGGGACTAGCGGGAGGAAACCACGAGCAGTACTTC
TRBD2,16,many,TRBV28,TRBJ2-1,CASRESGSRRFGEQFF,TGTGCCAGCAGAGAGAGCGGGAGCCGGAGGTTCGGTGAGCAGTTCTTC
NA,15,many,TRBV11-3,TRBJ2-1,CASTRGPSSYNEQFF,TGTGCCAGCACCCGGGGTCCAAGCTCCTACAATGAGCAGTTCTTC
TRBD2,16,NA,TRBV5-6,TRBJ2-5,CASLEGPSGIRETQYF,TGTGCCAGCTTGGAAGGGCCTAGCGGGATTCGGGAGACCCAGTACTTC
TRBD1,17,many,TRBV28,TRBJ2-4,CASSFLGQGKAKNIQYF,TGTGCCAGCAGTTTCCTAGGACAGGGGAAAGCCAAAAACATTCAGTACTTC
TRBD1,17,few,TRBV18,TRBJ1-1,CASSPVPGQGRNTEAFF,TGTGCCAGCTCACCAGTTCCGGGACAGGGGAGGAACACTGAAGCTTTCTTT
NA,17,few,TRBV7-9,TRBJ2-2,CASGLVLSGAYTGELFF,TGTGCCAGCGGTCTGGTTCTTTCGGGGGCCTACACCGGGGAGCTGTTTTTT
NA,13,many,TRBV28,TRBJ2-7,CASSYPVSYEQYF,TGTGCCAGCAGTTACCCAGTTAGCTACGAGCAGTACTTC
TRBD1,15,few,TRBV4-1,TRBJ2-1,CASSLLRDRDNEQFF,TGCGCCAGCAGCCTCCTCCGGGACAGAGACAATGAGCAGTTCTTC
NA,14,many,TRBV28,TRBJ2-5,CASTHGGNQETQYF,TGTGCCAGCACCCATGGGGGTAACCAAGAGACCCAGTACTTC
TRBD2,14,many,TRBV28,TRBJ2-7,CASSIGTSGYEQYF,TGTGCCAGCAGCATCGGGACTAGCGGTTACGAGCAGTACTTC
TRBD2,14,many,TRBV10-3,TRBJ2-5,CAISGTSGQETQYF,TGTGCCATCAGTGGGACTAGCGGGCAAGAGACCCAGTACTTC
TRBD1,14,many,TRBV28,TRBJ2-7,CASSIRTGTYEQYF,TGTGCCAGCAGTATAAGGACAGGAACCTACGAGCAGTACTTC
NA,12,NA,TRBV29-1,TRBJ1-2,CSVEGRNYGYTF,TGCAGCGTGGAAGGACGGAACTATGGCTACACCTTC
NA,14,many,TRBV5-1,TRBJ2-7,CASSFPQARDEQYF,TGCGCCAGCAGCTTTCCCCAGGCCAGGGACGAGCAGTACTTC
NA,14,many,TRBV20-1,TRBJ2-1,CSARLAGLDNEQFF,TGCAGTGCTAGACTGGCAGGGTTAGACAATGAGCAGTTCTTC